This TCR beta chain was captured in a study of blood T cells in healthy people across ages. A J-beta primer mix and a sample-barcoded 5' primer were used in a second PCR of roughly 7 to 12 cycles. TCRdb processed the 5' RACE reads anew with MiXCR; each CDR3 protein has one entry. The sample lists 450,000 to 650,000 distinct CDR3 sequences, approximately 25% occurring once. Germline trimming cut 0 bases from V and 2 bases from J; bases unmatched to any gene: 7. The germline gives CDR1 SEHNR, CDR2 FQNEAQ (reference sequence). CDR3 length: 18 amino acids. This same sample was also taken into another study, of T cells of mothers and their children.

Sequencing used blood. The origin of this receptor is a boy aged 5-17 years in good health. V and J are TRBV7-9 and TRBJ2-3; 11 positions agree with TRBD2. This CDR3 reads CASSLAIGSGGATDTQYF. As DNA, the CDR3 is TGTGCCAGCAGCTTAGCGATTGGTAGCGGGGGGGCCACAGATACGCAGTATTTT.